This T cell receptor (beta chain) came from a study of blood T cell repertoires in COVID-19. In the study overall: Samples taken during acute and convalescent COVID-19 were collected in the United States, Italy and Spain.

Trimming left V 6 bases short and J 7 bases short, with 15 bases between. In germline, CDR1 is MNHEY, CDR2 SVGAGI. This CDR3 is built from 13 residues. Produced via immunoSEQ multiplex PCR; TCRdb's table is partial and in-frame only. Of about 390,000 clones listed, around nine tenths are singletons. Participants' reported clinical history set cohort assignment. The receptor comes from a woman aged 45-59 years who had recovered from COVID-19. This rearrangement joins TRBV6-5 to TRBJ1-2; D not certain. The sequencing sample was made of PBMCs or T cells enriched from blood (not recorded which). This chain's CDR3 is CASSRDIVGGYTF. The CDR3, as DNA: TGTGCCAGCAGCCGAGACATTGTCGGTGGCTACACCTTC.